A selection of T cell receptor beta chains follows, all from one sample in a study of cytotoxic CD8 clonotypes in ibrutinib-treated CLL. Using immunoSEQ multiplex PCR, the repertoire was profiled, and TCRdb retains in-frame clones only, with some absent. Of around 160,000 clones listed, about four fifths are singletons. The source was PBMCs, collected after 12 months of ibrutinib treatment. These receptors all come from a human donor with chronic lymphocytic leukemia. The CDR3 runs from the conserved cysteine through the conserved F or W. A D gene is named only where the DNA matches it firmly. Where a row states a size, it is once, few, many or the class of an expanded clone; other rows omit it.

NA	few	11	TRBV6-5	TRBJ2-2	TGTGCCAGCAGTGCTTCCCGGGAGCTGTTTTTT	CASSASRELFF
TRBD1	few	14	TRBV5-1	TRBJ1-2	TGCGCCAGCAGTCGATCGGGACAGGGTTCGGGCTACACCTTC	CASSRSGQGSGYTF
NA	NA	15	TRBV7-3	TRBJ2-3	TGTGCCAGCAGCCAGATTAGCGGATTTCCAGATACGCAGTATTTT	CASSQISGFPDTQYF
NA	NA	14	TRBV27	TRBJ1-3	TGTGCCAGTCACGGGGGTATGGATGGAAACACCATATATTTT	CASHGGMDGNTIYF
TRBD2	NA	16	TRBV9	TRBJ2-2	TGTGCCAGCAGCGAAACTAGCGGGAGGATCCCCGGGGAGCTGTTTTTT	CASSETSGRIPGELFF
NA	NA	15	TRBV18	TRBJ2-7	TGTGCCAGCTCACCACTACGCGGAGGGGTCTACGAGCAGTACTTC	CASSPLRGGVYEQYF
TRBD1	NA	16	TRBV7-9	TRBJ1-6	TGTGCCAGCAGCCACACGAGACAGGGGGCGAATTCACCCCTCCACTTT	CASSHTRQGANSPLHF
NA	NA	16	TRBV5-1	TRBJ2-2	TGCGCCAGCAGCTTGGACCCCCAAAGGATTACCGGGGAGCTGTTTTTT	CASSLDPQRITGELFF
NA	NA	13	TRBV5-6	TRBJ2-2	TGTGCCAGCAGCAACGGACAGCCCGGGGAGCTGTTTTTT	CASSNGQPGELFF
NA	NA	16	TRBV28	TRBJ1-2	TGTGCCAGCAGTCCCACCTACGGAGTTTCTAACTATGGCTACACCTTC	CASSPTYGVSNYGYTF
TRBD1	NA	14	TRBV7-6	TRBJ2-5	TGTGCCAGCAGCCCGGACAGGGTTGATGAGACCCAGTACTTC	CASSPDRVDETQYF
TRBD2	NA	16	TRBV4-2	TRBJ2-3	TGTGCCAGCAGCCACGGGACTAGCGGGGGTTTAGATACGCAGTATTTT	CASSHGTSGGLDTQYF
TRBD1	NA	19	TRBV27	TRBJ2-6	TGTGCCAGCAGTTTAAAAGTAGACAGGGGGCGAGCCGGGGCCAACGTCCTGACTTTC	CASSLKVDRGRAGANVLTF
NA	once	16	TRBV5-6	TRBJ2-7	TGTGCCAGCAGCTTGAGGGGAAGCTACTACCTTTACGAGCAGTACTTC	CASSLRGSYYLYEQYF
TRBD2	NA	17	TRBV4-2	TRBJ2-3	TGTGCCAGCAGCTTAACGGGGACTAGCGAGAGCACAGATACGCAGTATTTT	CASSLTGTSESTDTQYF
NA	NA	13	TRBV5-6	TRBJ2-7	TGTGCCAGCAGCTTGTTGTTGGGTTACGAGCAGTACTTC	CASSLLLGYEQYF
NA	few	14	TRBV6-5	TRBJ1-2	TGTGCCAGCCGTAGGGGCGTAGGATCGTATGGCTACACCTTC	CASRRGVGSYGYTF
NA	NA	15	TRBV7-6	TRBJ1-3	TGTGCCAGCAGCCCAACGGCAGGGAGAGGAAACACCATATATTTT	CASSPTAGRGNTIYF
NA	NA	16	TRBV5-4	TRBJ2-2	TGTGCCAGCAGCACTAACTCCGGGGCGACCACCGGGGAGCTGTTTTTT	CASSTNSGATTGELFF
NA	NA	13	TRBV27	TRBJ1-2	TGTGCCAGCAGGGACGGAGCTAACTATGGCTACACCTTC	CASRDGANYGYTF
TRBD2	NA	17	TRBV11-2	TRBJ2-2	TGTGCCAGCAGCTTGGACCGGGAGGCCGCGAACACCGGGGAGCTGTTTTTT	CASSLDREAANTGELFF
NA	few	16	TRBV5-1	TRBJ1-1	TGCGCCAGCAGCTCTAAAGGGGGAATTGCGGACACTGAAGCTTTCTTT	CASSSKGGIADTEAFF
TRBD2	NA	14	TRBV5-1	TRBJ2-2	TGCGCCAGCAGCCCCGGACTAGACACCGGGGAGCTGTTTTTT	CASSPGLDTGELFF
NA	once	14	TRBV27	TRBJ1-2	TGTGCCAGCAGTTTACGGGAAACTAACTATGGCTACACCTTC	CASSLRETNYGYTF
TRBD2	NA	14	TRBV7-2	TRBJ2-5	TGTGCCAGCAGCCGACTGACTAGCGGGGAGACCCAGTACTTC	CASSRLTSGETQYF
NA	NA	14	TRBV18	TRBJ2-4	TGTGCCAGCTCACCCACAGGGTTTTCGAACATTCAGTACTTC	CASSPTGFSNIQYF
NA	NA	14	TRBV15	TRBJ1-3	TGTGCCACCAGCGCGACCGGCCCTGGGAACACCATATATTTT	CATSATGPGNTIYF
TRBD1	NA	16	TRBV28	TRBJ1-2	TGTGCCAGCAGCGGAGCGGCCGGACAGGGGACCTTGGGCTACACCTTC	CASSGAAGQGTLGYTF
TRBD2	NA	17	TRBV9	TRBJ2-3	TGTGCCAGCAGCGTAGTAGGGACTAGCGGGAGCCCAGATACGCAGTATTTT	CASSVVGTSGSPDTQYF
NA	NA	14	TRBV6-5	TRBJ2-7	TGTGCCAGCAGACCCTGGGACCGGAACTACGAGCAGTACTTC	CASRPWDRNYEQYF
NA	once	15	TRBV6-5	TRBJ1-1	TGTGCCAGCAGTTCTCTGACAGCGATGAACACTGAAGCTTTCTTT	CASSSLTAMNTEAFF
TRBD2	NA	16	TRBV7-3	TRBJ2-3	TGTGCCAGCAGCTCCTCGACTAGCAGAAACACAGATACGCAGTATTTT	CASSSSTSRNTDTQYF
NA	NA	18	TRBV7-5	TRBJ1-6	TGTGTCAGAAGCTTAGCCCATCCTTGGCAGGGGGCCCTCTCACCCCTCCACTTT	CVRSLAHPWQGALSPLHF
TRBD1	NA	15	TRBV2	TRBJ2-5	TGTGCCAGCAGTAAACAGGGGCTTCGGCAAGAGACCCAGTACTTC	CASSKQGLRQETQYF
NA	few	12	TRBV12-5	TRBJ2-7	TGTGCTAGTGCCCGGGAGTCCTACGAGCAGTACTTC	CASARESYEQYF
NA	NA	15	TRBV11-2	TRBJ2-2	TGTGCCAGCAGCTTATCTGCTACGAACACCGGGGAGCTGTTTTTT	CASSLSATNTGELFF
NA	few	16	TRBV4-3	TRBJ2-1	TGCGCCAGCAGCCCCCACCTAGCGCTCCCCTACAATGAGCAGTTCTTC	CASSPHLALPYNEQFF
NA	NA	14	TRBV2	TRBJ1-1	TGTGCCAGCAGTGTAGATACAGGGAGGGGGGGAGCTTTCTTT	CASSVDTGRGGAFF
TRBD1	NA	16	TRBV5-1	TRBJ2-7	TGCGCCAGCAGCCCGACCGCCCCGGGACAGGCCTACGAGCAGTACTTC	CASSPTAPGQAYEQYF
NA	few	14	TRBV4-3	TRBJ1-6	TGCGCCAGCAGCCTAGGGAGAGAAACGTCACCCCTCCACTTT	CASSLGRETSPLHF
TRBD1	NA	15	TRBV27	TRBJ2-7	TGTGCCAGCAGTTTTAAGGGACAGGGTATTTACGAGCAGTACTTC	CASSFKGQGIYEQYF
NA	NA	13	TRBV5-1	TRBJ1-4	TGCGCCAGCCGCGGACGAATGGATGAAAAACTGTTTTTT	CASRGRMDEKLFF
NA	NA	16	TRBV7-3	TRBJ2-2	TGTGCCAGCAGCGACCGACAAGGCCTAAACACCGGGGAGCTGTTTTTT	CASSDRQGLNTGELFF
TRBD1	few	14	TRBV28	TRBJ2-5	TGTGCCAGCAGTCCAGGGGACAGCCAAGAGACCCAGTACTTC	CASSPGDSQETQYF
TRBD2	NA	16	TRBV11-2	TRBJ2-7	TGTGCCAGCAGCTTAGATCTCCTAGCGGGGGTTTACGAGCAGTACTTC	CASSLDLLAGVYEQYF
NA	NA	16	TRBV5-4	TRBJ1-1	TGTGCCAGCAGCTTGGAGACAGTGGTCTTTGACACTGAAGCTTTCTTT	CASSLETVVFDTEAFF
NA	NA	12	TRBV28	TRBJ1-1	TGTGCCAGTCAGACGGGTTGGACTGAAGCTTTCTTT	CASQTGWTEAFF
TRBD1	NA	15	TRBV30	TRBJ1-3	TGTGCCTGGATCCGGGACAGAAGCTCTGGAAACACCATATATTTT	CAWIRDRSSGNTIYF
TRBD2	NA	16	TRBV28	TRBJ2-1	TGTGCCAGCAGTCCCCCTAGCGGGGGTCTCAGAAATGAGCAGTTCTTC	CASSPPSGGLRNEQFF